This T cell receptor beta chain was found in a study of CD8+ T cells in alopecia areata. General observations from the study: Clonality exceeded that of normal scalp in lesional scalp, most notably in alopecia totalis/universalis. Normal skin contains resident alphabeta T cells, and these are also sequenced in scalp samples.

There are a few counts of this clone. Antigen unknown. This CDR3 comprises 14 residues. The V and J ends lost 3 bases and 1 base respectively, with 10 bases between them. The germline CDR1 and CDR2 sequences are SGHRS and YFSETQ. As part of sample collection, lesional scalp punch biopsies and peripheral blood were taken from alopecia areata patients. Sorted out of PBMCs were CD4+ T cells and CD8+ T cells. Reverse transcribed after extraction, RNA yielded cDNA as the sequencing template. Only in-frame clones appear in the TCRdb table, and some are missing; sequencing was by immunoSEQ multiplex PCR. This sample has 170,000 or so clones, with roughly 60% found just once.

This clonotype was obtained from a human donor with alopecia areata. The V call is TRBV5-1, the J call TRBJ2-5; D uncertain. The source was CD4+ T cells sorted from blood, collected at week 0. The CDR3 DNA reads TGCGCCAGCAGCTCTTGGGCAGTCCAAGAGACCCAGTACTTC. Translated: CASSSWAVQETQYF.